There are a few counts of the clone carrying this T cell receptor beta chain. Its antigen is currently unknown. The data were taken from a study of PD-1 blockade in classical Hodgkin lymphoma. With no exception, relapse followed autologous stem cell transplantation in all patients, and brentuximab vedotin exposure varied. Whole-study results and caveats: The origin of the repertoire differences remains undefined, with disease activity or prior therapy as possible causes. Prior to therapy, complete responders displayed diversity much like that of newly diagnosed patients.

The V end lost 6 bases, the J end lost 1 base, and 11 bases lay between the germline ends. The length of the CDR3 is 14 residues. CDR1 MDHEN and CDR2 SYDVKM come from the germline V gene. Assay used: immunoSEQ multiplex PCR; TCRdb lists only in-frame clones, some missing. Here the sample spans 30,000 to 50,000 clones, 76% being singletons. This rearrangement joins TRBV28 to TRBJ2-3; D gene ambiguous. The sequence derives from a human donor with classical Hodgkin lymphoma. Here the sequenced sample was peripheral blood mononuclear cells (PBMCs), taken at baseline. CDR3 DNA sequence: TGTGCCAGCAGCCCCGGTGGCCGCACAGATACGCAGTATTTT. Its translation is CASSPGGRTDTQYF.